These T cell receptor beta chains were read from a single sample in a study of T-cell reconstitution after alpha-beta-depleted transplantation in children. TCRdb passed the PCR reads through MiXCR, listing each CDR3 protein once. The repertoire holds 7,900 or so distinct CDR3 sequences, with around 30% as singletons. The sample was peripheral blood, taken 60 days after TCRalphabeta/CD19-depleted stem cell transplant. All receptors come from a boy younger than two who had a stem cell transplant for SCID, so the T cells may come from the graft donor. CDR3s include the opening cysteine and the closing phenylalanine or tryptophan. D genes are given only for firm matches. Clone size is given for some rows only: seen once, a few or many times, or a class if the clone is expanded.

j_call	clone_size	v_call	d_call	cdr3_aa	cdr3_nt
TRBJ2-1	-	TRBV7-9	TRBD2	CASRILAGEWNEQFF	TGTGCCAGCAGAATACTAGCGGGAGAATGGAATGAGCAGTTCTTC
TRBJ1-5	-	TRBV12-3/TRBV12-4	-	CASSSLVGQPQHF	TGTGCCAGCAGTTCCCTGGTGGGGCAGCCCCAGCATTTT
TRBJ1-2	many	TRBV7-6	-	CASSLARGGAWGYTF	TGTGCCAGCAGCCTAGCCCGGGGGGGCGCTTGGGGCTACACCTTC
TRBJ1-6	many	TRBV19	-	CASRSRDVDSPLHF	TGTGCCAGTAGGAGCAGGGATGTCGATTCACCCCTCCACTTT
TRBJ1-5	many	TRBV18	-	CASSPSGVGNQPQHF	TGTGCCAGCTCACCCTCGGGGGTTGGCAATCAGCCCCAGCATTTT
TRBJ1-1	medium-sized	TRBV20-1	-	CSGWGGPNTEAFF	TGCAGTGGTTGGGGGGGTCCGAACACTGAAGCTTTCTTT
TRBJ2-1	-	TRBV9	TRBD2	CASSTRLAEGYNEQFF	TGTGCCAGCAGCACACGACTAGCGGAGGGGTACAATGAGCAGTTCTTC
TRBJ1-1	many	TRBV6-5	-	CASSYSGRNEAFF	TGTGCCAGCAGTTACTCCGGACGGAATGAAGCTTTCTTT
TRBJ2-3	medium-sized	TRBV6-4	TRBD2	CASSPGVGLALSTDTQYF	TGTGCCAGCAGTCCCGGGGTTGGACTAGCGCTGAGCACAGATACGCAGTATTTT
TRBJ1-6	many	TRBV10-3	-	CASGRRDNSPLHF	TGTGCCTCCGGGCGCAGGGATAACTCACCCCTCCACTTT
TRBJ2-3	-	TRBV9	TRBD1	CASSVAGTGSTDTQYF	TGTGCCAGCAGCGTAGCAGGGACAGGGAGCACAGATACGCAGTATTTT
TRBJ2-2	-	TRBV5-1	-	CASSLASAVELFF	TGCGCCAGCAGCTTGGCGTCAGCCGTGGAGCTGTTTTTT
TRBJ1-3	medium-sized	TRBV5-1	-	CASSLLGGSGNTIYF	TGCGCCAGCAGCTTGCTCGGGGGCTCTGGAAACACCATATATTTT
TRBJ2-1	-	TRBV12-3/TRBV12-4	TRBD1	CASSLHQGASGPYNEQFF	TGTGCCAGCAGTTTACATCAGGGGGCGTCCGGACCCTACAATGAGCAGTTCTTC
TRBJ2-5	medium-sized	TRBV25-1	TRBD2	CASRGRGQETQYF	TGTGCCAGCAGAGGGAGGGGTCAAGAGACCCAGTACTTC
TRBJ2-1	few	TRBV20-1	TRBD1	CSAVPGTGGYNEQFF	TGCAGTGCTGTACCCGGGACAGGGGGCTACAATGAGCAGTTCTTC
TRBJ2-2	medium-sized	TRBV7-8	TRBD1	CASSLPTESGQGAGGELFF	TGTGCCAGCAGCTTACCAACAGAGTCCGGACAGGGGGCCGGCGGGGAGCTGTTTTTT
TRBJ1-1	medium-sized	TRBV10-3	-	CATTVDNTEAFF	TGTGCCACCACCGTGGACAACACTGAAGCTTTCTTT
TRBJ2-3	medium-sized	TRBV18	-	CASSPRTSKGPGQSTDTQYF	TGTGCCAGCTCACCACGCACTAGCAAGGGACCGGGACAAAGCACAGATACGCAGTATTTT
TRBJ2-3	-	TRBV4-1	TRBD2	CASSQDTSGDTQYF	TGCGCCAGCAGCCAAGATACTAGCGGAGATACGCAGTATTTT
TRBJ2-1	once	TRBV3-1	TRBD2	CASSQDYGRSSYNEQFF	TGTGCCAGCAGCCAAGATTACGGGAGGAGCTCCTACAATGAGCAGTTCTTC
TRBJ1-6	-	TRBV10-1	-	CASSGNVGGPLHF	TGCGCCAGCAGTGGAAACGTGGGTGGACCCCTCCACTTT
TRBJ2-1	many	TRBV10-3	-	CAISEPRWSYNEQFF	TGTGCCATCAGTGAGCCGCGTTGGTCCTACAATGAGCAGTTCTTC
TRBJ2-2	large	TRBV11-2	TRBD1	CASSWTGNTGELFF	TGTGCCAGCTCCTGGACAGGAAACACCGGGGAGCTGTTTTTT
TRBJ2-7	many	TRBV5-1	-	CASSLYGPGPLTYEQYF	TGCGCCAGCAGCTTGTATGGCCCGGGACCCCTGACCTACGAGCAGTACTTC
TRBJ1-5	medium-sized	TRBV20-1	TRBD1	CSASVIRSGGYQPQHF	TGCAGTGCTAGTGTAATTCGGTCAGGGGGCTATCAGCCCCAGCATTTT
TRBJ1-4	many	TRBV4-1	-	CASSQARFTTNEKLFF	TGCGCCAGCAGCCAAGCCCGGTTTACAACTAATGAAAAACTGTTTTTT
TRBJ2-1	-	TRBV27	-	CASSPRWGSYNEQFF	TGTGCCAGCAGTCCCCGGTGGGGATCCTACAATGAGCAGTTCTTC
TRBJ2-3	-	TRBV11-2	-	CASSLELRGAKDTQYF	TGTGCCAGCAGCTTAGAGCTCCGGGGGGCGAAAGATACGCAGTATTTT
TRBJ2-1	medium-sized	TRBV9	-	CASSLRTLNEQFF	TGTGCCAGCAGCCTACGGACCCTCAATGAGCAGTTCTTC
TRBJ2-7	-	TRBV2	TRBD1	CASRPGTGRTQQYF	TGTGCCAGCAGGCCCGGGACAGGGCGGACCCAGCAGTACTTC